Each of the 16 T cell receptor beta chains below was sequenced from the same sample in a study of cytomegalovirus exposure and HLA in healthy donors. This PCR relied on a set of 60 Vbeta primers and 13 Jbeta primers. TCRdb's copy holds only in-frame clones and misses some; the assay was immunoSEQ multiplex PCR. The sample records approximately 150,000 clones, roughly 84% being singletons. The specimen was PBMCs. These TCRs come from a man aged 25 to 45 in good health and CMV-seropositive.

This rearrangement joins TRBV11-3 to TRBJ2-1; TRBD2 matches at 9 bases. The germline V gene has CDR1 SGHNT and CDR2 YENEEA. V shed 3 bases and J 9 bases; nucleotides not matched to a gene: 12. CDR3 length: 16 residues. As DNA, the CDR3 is TGTGCCAGCAGCTTGGTCGCGGGAGGGCAAGGGAGTGAGCAGTTCTTC. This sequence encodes CASSLVAGGQGSEQFF.

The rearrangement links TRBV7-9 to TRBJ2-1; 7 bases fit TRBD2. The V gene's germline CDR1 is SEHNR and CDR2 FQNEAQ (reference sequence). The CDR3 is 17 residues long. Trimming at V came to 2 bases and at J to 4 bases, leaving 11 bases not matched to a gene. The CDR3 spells CASSLQMTSFTYNEQFF. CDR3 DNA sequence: TGTGCCAGCAGCTTACAAATGACTAGCTTCACTTACAATGAGCAGTTCTTC.

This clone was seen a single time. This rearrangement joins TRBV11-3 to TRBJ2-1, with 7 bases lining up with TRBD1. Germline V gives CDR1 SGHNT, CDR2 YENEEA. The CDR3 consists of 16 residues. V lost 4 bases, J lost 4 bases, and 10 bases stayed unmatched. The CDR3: CASSSSSGTVYNEQFF. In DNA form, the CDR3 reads TGTGCCAGCAGCTCGTCCTCCGGGACAGTTTACAATGAGCAGTTCTTC. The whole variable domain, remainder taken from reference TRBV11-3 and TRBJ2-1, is EAGVVQSPRYKIIEKKQPVAFWCNPISGHNTLYWYLQNLGQGPELLIRYENEEAVDDSQLPKDRFSAERLKGVDSTLKIQPAELGDSAVYLCASSSSSGTVYNEQFFGPGTRLTVL.

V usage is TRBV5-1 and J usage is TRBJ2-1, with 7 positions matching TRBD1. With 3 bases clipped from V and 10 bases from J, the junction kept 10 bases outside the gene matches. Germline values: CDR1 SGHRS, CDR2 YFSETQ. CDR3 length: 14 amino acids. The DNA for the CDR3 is TGCGCCAGCAGCTACATATTAGGGGGCGGAGAGCAGTTCTTC. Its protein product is CASSYILGGGEQFF.

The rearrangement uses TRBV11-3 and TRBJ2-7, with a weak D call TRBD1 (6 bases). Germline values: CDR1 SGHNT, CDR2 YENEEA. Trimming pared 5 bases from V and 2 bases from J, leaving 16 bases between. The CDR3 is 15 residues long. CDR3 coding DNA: TGTGCCAGCAGCCCCTCGTATACAGGGACCTACGAGCAGTACGTC. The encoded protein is CASSPSYTGTYEQYV.

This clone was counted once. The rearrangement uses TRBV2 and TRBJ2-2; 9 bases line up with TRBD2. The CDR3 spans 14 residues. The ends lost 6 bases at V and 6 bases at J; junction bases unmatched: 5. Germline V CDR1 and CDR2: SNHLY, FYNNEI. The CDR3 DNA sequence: TGTGCCAGCAGGCGGGAGGGCCAATCCGGGGAGCTGTTTTTT. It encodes CASRREGQSGELFF.

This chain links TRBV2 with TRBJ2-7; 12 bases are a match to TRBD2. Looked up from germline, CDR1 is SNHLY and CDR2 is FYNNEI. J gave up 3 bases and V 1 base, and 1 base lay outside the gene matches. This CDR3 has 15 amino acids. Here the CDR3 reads CASSEGTSGIYEQYF. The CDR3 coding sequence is TGTGCCAGCAGTGAAGGGACTAGCGGGATCTACGAGCAGTACTTC. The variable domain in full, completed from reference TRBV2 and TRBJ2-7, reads EPEVTQTPSHQVTQMGQEVILRCVPISNHLYFYWYRQILGQKVEFLVSFYNNEISEKSEIFDDQFSVERPDGSNFTLKIRSTKLEDSAMYFCASSEGTSGIYEQYFGPGTRLTVT.

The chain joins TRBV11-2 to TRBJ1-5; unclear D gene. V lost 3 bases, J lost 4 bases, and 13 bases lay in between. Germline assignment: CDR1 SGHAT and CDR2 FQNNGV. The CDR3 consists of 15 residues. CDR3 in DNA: TGTGCCAGCAGCTTGGGAGGGAGGGAAAATCAGCCCCAGCATTTT. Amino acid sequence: CASSLGGRENQPQHF.

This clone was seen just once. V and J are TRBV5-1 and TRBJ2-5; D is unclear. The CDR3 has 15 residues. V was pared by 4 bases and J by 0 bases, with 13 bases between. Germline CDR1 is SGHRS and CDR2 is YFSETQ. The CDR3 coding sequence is TGCGCCAGCAGCCCCCTTACAACCGACCAAGAGACCCAGTACTTC. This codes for CASSPLTTDQETQYF.

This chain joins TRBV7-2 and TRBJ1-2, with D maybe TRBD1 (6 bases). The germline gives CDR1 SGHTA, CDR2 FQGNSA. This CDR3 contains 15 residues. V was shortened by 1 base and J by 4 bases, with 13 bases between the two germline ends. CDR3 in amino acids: CASSLGGGPTYGYTF. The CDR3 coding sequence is TGTGCCAGCAGCTTAGGGGGGGGCCCGACCTATGGCTACACCTTC.

CDR3 sequence (DNA): TGTGCCAGCAGCTTTAGCGGGAGAGCAGATACGCAGTATTTT. Its translation is CASSFSGRADTQYF. The chain combines TRBV6-6 with TRBJ2-3, with TRBD2 matching 9 bases. The CDR3 has 14 amino acids. Germline CDR1 and CDR2: MNHNY and SVGAGI (reference sequence). The ends lost 6 bases at V and 4 bases at J; junction bases unmatched: 5.

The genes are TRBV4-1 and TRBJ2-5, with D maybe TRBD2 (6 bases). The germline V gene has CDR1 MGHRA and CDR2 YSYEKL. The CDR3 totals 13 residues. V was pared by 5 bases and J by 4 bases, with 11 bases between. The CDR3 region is CASSARDLETQYF. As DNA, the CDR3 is TGCGCCAGCAGCGCGCGGGACTTAGAGACCCAGTACTTC.

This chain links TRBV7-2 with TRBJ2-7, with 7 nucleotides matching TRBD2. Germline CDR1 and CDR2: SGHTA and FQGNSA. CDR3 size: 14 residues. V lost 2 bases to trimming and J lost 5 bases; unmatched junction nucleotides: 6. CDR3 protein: CASSLIGRSHEQYF. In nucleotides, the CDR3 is TGTGCCAGCAGCTTAATCGGGAGGTCCCACGAGCAGTACTTC.

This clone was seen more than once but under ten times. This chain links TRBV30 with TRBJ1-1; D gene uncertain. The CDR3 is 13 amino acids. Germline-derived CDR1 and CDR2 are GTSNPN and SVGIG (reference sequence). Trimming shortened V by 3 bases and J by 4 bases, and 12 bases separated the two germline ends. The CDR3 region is CAWSKTRFTEAFF. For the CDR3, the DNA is TGTGCCTGGAGCAAGACACGATTCACTGAAGCTTTCTTT.

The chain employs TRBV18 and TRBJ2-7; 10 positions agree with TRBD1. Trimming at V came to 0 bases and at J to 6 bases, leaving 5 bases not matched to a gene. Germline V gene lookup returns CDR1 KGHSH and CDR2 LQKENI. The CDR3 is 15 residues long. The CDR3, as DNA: TGTGCCAGCTCACCACCGACAGGGGGCCAGGGCGAGCAGTACGTC. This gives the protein CASSPPTGGQGEQYV.

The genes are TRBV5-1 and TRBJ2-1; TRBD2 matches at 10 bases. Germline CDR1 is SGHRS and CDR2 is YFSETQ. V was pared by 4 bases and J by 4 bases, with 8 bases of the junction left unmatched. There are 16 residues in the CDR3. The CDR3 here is CASSPTGLAVYNEQFF. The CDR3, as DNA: TGCGCCAGCAGCCCAACTGGACTAGCGGTTTACAATGAGCAGTTCTTC.